This TCR beta chain appears in the sequencing data of a study of beta chain features in type 1 diabetes. General study points: High TCR expression in some cells could lead to their over-representation in cDNA sequencing. Type 1 diabetes patients showed a moderate but significant shortening of TCRB CDR3s in all four CD4+ subsets. Among patients, naive, central memory and Treg TCRB repertoires appeared more similar than among healthy donors.

V lost 4 bases, J lost 2 bases, and 9 bases lay in between. The CDR3 is 13 residues long. The germline gives CDR1 SGHNT, CDR2 YYREEE (reference sequence). Notes on this clone: Its antigen is as yet unknown.

Every bit of the isolated RNA underwent reverse transcription, so sequencing read expressed TCRB transcripts. Reads from naive, central memory and regulatory T cell samples averaged about 3.57 million. Sequencing used immunoSEQ multiplex PCR; TCRdb keeps in-frame clones, though not all of them. The profile shows under 300,000 clones, about 14% of them singletons. Input material: naive CD4+ T cells from blood. The source of this sequence is a man aged 25 to 40 with type 1 diabetes. The rearrangement uses TRBV5-4 and TRBJ2-5; D may be TRBD1 (6 bases). This chain's CDR3 is CASSRTEQETQYF. The CDR3 coding sequence is TGTGCCAGCAGCCGGACAGAACAAGAGACCCAGTACTTC.